This entry describes one T cell receptor (beta chain). Its antigen is not identified. This entry belongs to a study of T cell repertoires in cytomegalovirus infection. Study-level background: Both CMV infection and a matching HLA type were indicated by public TCR beta signatures. Study-wide findings and caveats: Carriage of CMV together with the relevant HLA was identifiable through cumulative public TCR beta family frequency. Dominating the ex vivo response were HLA-C-restricted CMV-specific TCR beta clonotypes.

TCRdb used MiXCR to reprocess the reads, holding one entry per CDR3 protein. The sample holds about 63,000 distinct CDR3 sequences, around 20% seen once. The germline gives CDR1 SEHNR, CDR2 FQNEAQ (reference sequence). CDR3 length: 15 residues. Trimming left V 4 bases short and J 0 bases short, with 13 bases between. This TCR was recovered from a human donor in good health (CMV status not recorded). Some clones in this sample may be carry-over from other donors' samples. The input for sequencing was CD8+ T cells from cultured PBMCs, taken from culture after CMV antigen stimulation. This chain links TRBV7-9 with TRBJ2-7, with D perhaps matching TRBD1 (6 bases). The CDR3 loop reads CASSSGHVYSYEQYF. CDR3 nucleotides: TGTGCCAGCAGCTCGGGACACGTCTACTCCTACGAGCAGTACTTC.